This T cell receptor (beta chain) is drawn from a study of T cell responses to AZD1222 COVID-19 vaccine (dated by TCRdb to the early 2020s). Background for the entire study: TCR sequencing was performed for 233 trial participants, of whom some 200 were given two doses of AZD1222 and approximately 25 were given two doses of MenACWY control vaccine. Trial participants were enrolled into age subgroups of 18-55, 56-69 and 70-plus years, which contained about 160, 30 and 59 TCR-sequenced participants, respectively. Study-wide conclusions, independent of this receptor: Most participants were white British and females outnumbered males, and the authors suggested that clonal diversity may have been underestimated. The 56-69-year group was small, and its depth increase did not reach significance, likely because of low power. After two AZD1222 doses, both the breadth and the depth of spike-specific TCRs were significantly higher than at day 0 and than in MenACWY recipients. The whole spike protein was spanned by vaccine-associated CD4 TCRs, and dominant responses were seen in regions 160-218 and 743-854. Only a handful of AZD1222 recipients were SARS-CoV-2 seropositive at baseline, limiting conclusions about previously exposed vaccinees. Epitopes outside the regions mutated in the B.1.351 and B.1.1.7 variants were reportedly recognized by nearly half of the unique spike-specific TCRs. Because no day 14 peak-response samples were available, repertoires were characterized only after the peak T cell response.

At the junction V is shortened by 3 bases and J by 8 bases, with 13 bases in between. CDR1 and CDR2, per the germline V gene (reference sequence), are LNHDA and SQIVND. Spanning cysteine to phenylalanine, the CDR3 consists of 14 amino acids. Left in the record is the CDR3 DNA by itself, 42 bases read in frame from the first base. Read against the paper, the sample's time point label means: about 28 days (+/-7) after the second vaccine dose. AZD1222 recipients with second doses at about 4 weeks or about 12 weeks were pooled, because spike-specific TCR depth and breadth did not differ between schedules. Samples from vaccinated people were obtained from the UK trials COV001 and COV002, which included a single-blind randomized controlled phase 2/3 trial of AZD1222 (ChAdOx1 nCoV-19) in healthy adults. Trial participant PBMC samples were collected at day 0 and day 28 after the second dose for TCRbeta chain sequencing.

Turning to this clone: Its antigen target is currently unknown. Base qualities are not provided; no much larger clone lies one nucleotide away.

The CDR3 regions of human TCRbeta chains were subjected to immunosequencing. The authors' analysis ran thus. Repertoire TCRs were matched against a reference library of SARS-CoV-2-specific TCRs generated with the MIRA antigen-specificity platform. Breadth was defined as the fraction of unique TCRs that were SARS-CoV-2-associated. Depth was defined as the fraction of total T cells that were SARS-CoV-2-associated. Using the MIRA data, each spike-specific TCR was mapped to the spike region that the TCR reacts to and placed in a CD4 or CD8 class. Log10-transformed breadth and depth values were compared by one-way ANOVA with Sidak's multiple comparisons tests. As stored in TCRdb, this immuneACCESS dataset retains in-frame rearrangements with V and J assigned. A fraction of the clones does not appear; measured against another copy, unresolved V genes explain less than half of the discrepancy, and the remainder lacks a known reason. V and J calls and clone size are as listed in that table; D and trimming were resolved from the DNA. The sample yields 100,000 to 120,000 clones; 80% to 95% were counted once. More than 2% of the sample belongs to the ten largest clones.

The origin of this receptor is an adult who received the AZD1222 COVID-19 vaccine. The receptor chain draws on TRBV19 and TRBJ1-4; a tentative D call is TRBD1 (6 bases match). The source material was peripheral blood, sampled 28 days after the second AZD1222 dose. The CDR3 is CASSITRGREKLFF. The nucleotide sequence is given as TGTGCCAGTAGTATTACCAGGGGAAGGGAAAAACTGTTTTTT.